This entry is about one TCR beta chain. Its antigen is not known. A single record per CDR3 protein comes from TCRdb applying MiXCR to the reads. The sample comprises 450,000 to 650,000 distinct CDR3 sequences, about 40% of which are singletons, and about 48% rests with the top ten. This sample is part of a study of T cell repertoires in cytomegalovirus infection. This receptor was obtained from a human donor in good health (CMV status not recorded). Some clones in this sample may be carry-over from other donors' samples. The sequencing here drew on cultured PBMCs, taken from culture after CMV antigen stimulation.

The CDR3 coding sequence is TGTGCCAGCAGCCTGCCGACAGGGGTAAACACTGAAGCTTTCTTT. Translated: CASSLPTGVNTEAFF. The gene calls are TRBV28 and TRBJ1-1, with 8 positions matching TRBD1. The germline CDR1 and CDR2 sequences are MDHEN and SYDVKM. V was clipped by 6 bases and J by 2 bases; unmatched bases: 8. The CDR3 loop spans 15 amino acids.